This TCR beta chain originates from a study of Ad26.COV2.S vaccination and SARS-CoV-2 variants. This CDR3 is 13 amino acids long. Trimming cost V 5 bases and J 6 bases; bases outside gene matches: 5. Germline-derived CDR1 and CDR2 are LNHDA and SQIVND (reference sequence). The treatment denotes: over 15 received Ad26.COV2.S at low or high dose, single or two shots; roughly 5 received placebo; per-sample allocation not given. Sampling was performed 63 days after the first vaccine or placebo injection. The data were produced by immunoSEQ multiplex PCR, yet TCRdb's version contains in-frame clones alone and is incomplete. This sample yields approximately 500,000 clones, of which around 88% are seen a single time; roughly 13% belongs to the top ten.

The TCR comes from a person aged 18-65 years who received the Ad26.COV2.S COVID-19 vaccine or a placebo. Sequences were derived from peripheral blood, sampled in a trial of Ad26.COV2.S vaccine versus placebo. The rearrangement joins TRBV19 to TRBJ2-7; 9 bases agree with TRBD2. CDR3 sequence: CASSPGLAVEQYF. The DNA of the CDR3 is TGTGCCAGTAGTCCGGGACTAGCCGTCGAGCAGTACTTC.